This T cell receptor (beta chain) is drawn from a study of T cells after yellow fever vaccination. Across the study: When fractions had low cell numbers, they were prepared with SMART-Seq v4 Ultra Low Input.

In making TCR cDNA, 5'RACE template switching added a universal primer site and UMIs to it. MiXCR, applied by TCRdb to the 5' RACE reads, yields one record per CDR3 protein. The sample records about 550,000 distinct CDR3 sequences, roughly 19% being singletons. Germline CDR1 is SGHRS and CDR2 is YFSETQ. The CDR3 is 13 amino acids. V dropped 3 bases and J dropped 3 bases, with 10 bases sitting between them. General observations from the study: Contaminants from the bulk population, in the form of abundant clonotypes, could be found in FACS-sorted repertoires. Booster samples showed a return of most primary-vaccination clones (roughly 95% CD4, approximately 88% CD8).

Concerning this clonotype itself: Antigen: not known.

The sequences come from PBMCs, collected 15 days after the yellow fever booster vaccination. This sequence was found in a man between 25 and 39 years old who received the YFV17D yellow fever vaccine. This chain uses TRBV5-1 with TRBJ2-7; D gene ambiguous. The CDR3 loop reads CASSSFSSYEQYF. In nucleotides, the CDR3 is TGCGCCAGCAGCTCATTCTCTAGCTACGAGCAGTACTTC.